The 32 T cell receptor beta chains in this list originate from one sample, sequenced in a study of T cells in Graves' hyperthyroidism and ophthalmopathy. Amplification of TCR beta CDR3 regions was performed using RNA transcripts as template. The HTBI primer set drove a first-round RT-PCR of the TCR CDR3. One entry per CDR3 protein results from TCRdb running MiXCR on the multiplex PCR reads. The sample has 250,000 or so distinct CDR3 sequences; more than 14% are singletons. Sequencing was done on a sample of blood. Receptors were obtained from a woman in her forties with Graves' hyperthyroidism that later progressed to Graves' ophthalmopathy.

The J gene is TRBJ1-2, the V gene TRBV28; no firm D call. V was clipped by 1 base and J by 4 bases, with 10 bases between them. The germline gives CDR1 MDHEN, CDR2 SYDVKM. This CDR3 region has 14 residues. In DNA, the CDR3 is TGTGCCAGCAGTTTATTCGACGGGTCCTATGGCTACACCTTC. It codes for CASSLFDGSYGYTF.

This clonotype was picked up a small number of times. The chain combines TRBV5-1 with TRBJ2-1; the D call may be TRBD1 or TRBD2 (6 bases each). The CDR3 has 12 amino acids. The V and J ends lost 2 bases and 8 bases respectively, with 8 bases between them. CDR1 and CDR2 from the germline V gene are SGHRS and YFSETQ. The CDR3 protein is CASSFGGDEQFF. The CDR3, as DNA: TGCGCCAGCAGCTTCGGGGGCGATGAGCAGTTCTTC. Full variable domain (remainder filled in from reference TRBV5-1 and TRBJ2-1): KAGVTQTPRYLIKTRGQQVTLSCSPISGHRSVSWYQQTPGQGLQFLFEYFSETQRNKGNFPGRFSGRQFSNSRSEMNVSTLELGDSALYLCASSFGGDEQFFGPGTRLTVL.

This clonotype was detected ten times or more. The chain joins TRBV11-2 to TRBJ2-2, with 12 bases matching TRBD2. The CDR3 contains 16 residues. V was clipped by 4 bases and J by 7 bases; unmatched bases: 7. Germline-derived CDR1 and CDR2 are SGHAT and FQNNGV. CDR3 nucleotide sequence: TGTGCCAGCAGCTCCCTGACTAGCGGGAGTGGCGGGGAGCTGTTTTTT. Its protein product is CASSSLTSGSGGELFF. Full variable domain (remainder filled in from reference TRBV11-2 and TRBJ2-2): EAGVAQSPRYKIIEKRQSVAFWCNPISGHATLYWYQQILGQGPKLLIQFQNNGVVDDSQLPKDRFSAERLKGVDSTLKIQPAKLEDSAVYLCASSSLTSGSGGELFFGEGSRLTVL.

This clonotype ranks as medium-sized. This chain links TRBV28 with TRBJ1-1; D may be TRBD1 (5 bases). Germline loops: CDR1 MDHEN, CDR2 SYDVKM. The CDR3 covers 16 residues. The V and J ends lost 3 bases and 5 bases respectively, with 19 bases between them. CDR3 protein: CASSFLWRGLGTEAFF. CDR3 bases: TGTGCCAGCAGTTTCCTTTGGAGGGGCCTGGGGACTGAAGCTTTCTTT.

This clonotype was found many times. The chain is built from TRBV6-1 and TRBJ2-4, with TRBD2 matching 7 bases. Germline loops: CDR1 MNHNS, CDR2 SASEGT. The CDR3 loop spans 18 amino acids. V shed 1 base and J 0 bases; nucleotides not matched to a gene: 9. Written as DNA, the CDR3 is TGTGCCAGCAGTGAAGTGGGAGCGGGGTGGGTAGCCAAAAACATTCAGTACTTC. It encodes CASSEVGAGWVAKNIQYF.

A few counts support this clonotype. CDR3: CASSQGWTVTDTQYF. Written as DNA, the CDR3 is TGTGCCAGCTCACAGGGCTGGACCGTCACAGATACGCAGTATTTT. The rearrangement joins TRBV6-1 to TRBJ2-3; D perhaps matches TRBD1 (6 bases). This CDR3 contains 15 residues. CDR1 and CDR2 (germline): MNHNS, SASEGT. Trimming left V 8 bases short and J 2 bases short, with 17 bases between.

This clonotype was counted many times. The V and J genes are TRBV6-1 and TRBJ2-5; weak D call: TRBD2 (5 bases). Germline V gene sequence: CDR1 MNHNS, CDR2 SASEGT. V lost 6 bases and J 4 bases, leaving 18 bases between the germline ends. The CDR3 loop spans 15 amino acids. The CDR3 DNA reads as TGTGCCAGCAGCCATGCTGCCTCTCTAGCAGAGACCCAGTACTTC. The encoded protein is CASSHAASLAETQYF.

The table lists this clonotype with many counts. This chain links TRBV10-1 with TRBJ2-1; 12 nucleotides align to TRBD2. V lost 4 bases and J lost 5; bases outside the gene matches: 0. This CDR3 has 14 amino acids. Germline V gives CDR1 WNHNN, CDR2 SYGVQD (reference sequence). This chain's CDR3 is CASSASGRDNEQFF. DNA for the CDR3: TGCGCCAGCAGTGCTAGCGGGAGGGACAATGAGCAGTTCTTC.

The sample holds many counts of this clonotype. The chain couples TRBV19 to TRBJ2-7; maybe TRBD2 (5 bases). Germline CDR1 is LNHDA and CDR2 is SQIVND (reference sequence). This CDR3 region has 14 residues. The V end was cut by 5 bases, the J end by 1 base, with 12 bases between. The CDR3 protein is CASSSRTDSYEQYF. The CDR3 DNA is TGTGCCAGTAGTTCCCGGACTGATTCCTACGAGCAGTACTTC.

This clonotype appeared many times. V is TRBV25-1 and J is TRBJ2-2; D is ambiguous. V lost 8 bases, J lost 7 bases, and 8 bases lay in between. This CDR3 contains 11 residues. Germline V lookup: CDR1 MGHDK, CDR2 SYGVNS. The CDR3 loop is CASGALGELFF. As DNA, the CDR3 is TGTGCCAGCGGTGCCCTCGGGGAGCTGTTTTTT.

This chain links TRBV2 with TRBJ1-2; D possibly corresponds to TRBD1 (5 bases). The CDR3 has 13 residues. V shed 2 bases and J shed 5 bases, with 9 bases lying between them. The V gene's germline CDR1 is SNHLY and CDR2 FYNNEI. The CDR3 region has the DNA TGTGCCAGCAGTGAAACGGGACTTTATGGCTACACCTTC. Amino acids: CASSETGLYGYTF.

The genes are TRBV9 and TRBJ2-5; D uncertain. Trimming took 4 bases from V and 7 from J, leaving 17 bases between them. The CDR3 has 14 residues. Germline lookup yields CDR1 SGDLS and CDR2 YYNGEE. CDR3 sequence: CASSPPYEPGTQYF. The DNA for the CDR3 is TGTGCCAGCAGCCCCCCTTATGAACCAGGGACCCAGTACTTC.

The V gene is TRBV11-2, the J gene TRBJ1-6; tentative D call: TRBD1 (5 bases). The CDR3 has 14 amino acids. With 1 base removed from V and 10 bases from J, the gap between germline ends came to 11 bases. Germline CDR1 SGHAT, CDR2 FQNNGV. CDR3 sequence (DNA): TGTGCCAGCAGCTTAGGAGGGGCAGGCTCACCCCTCCACTTT. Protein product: CASSLGGAGSPLHF.

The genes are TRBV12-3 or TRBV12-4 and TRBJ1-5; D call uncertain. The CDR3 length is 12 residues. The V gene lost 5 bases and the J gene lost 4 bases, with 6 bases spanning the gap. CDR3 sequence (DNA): TGTGCCAGCAGTGCGGTAAATCAGCCCCAGCATTTT. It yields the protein CASSAVNQPQHF.

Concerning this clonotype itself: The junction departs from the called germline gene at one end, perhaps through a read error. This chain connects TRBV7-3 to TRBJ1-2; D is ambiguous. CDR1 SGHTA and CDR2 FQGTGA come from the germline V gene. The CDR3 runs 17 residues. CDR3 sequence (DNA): TGTGCCAGCAGCTTAAATCCCCCTATGACGGATAACCATGGCTACACCTTC. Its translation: CASSLNPPMTDNHGYTF. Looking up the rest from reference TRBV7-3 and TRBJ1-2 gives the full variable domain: GAGVSQTPSNKVTEKGKYVELRCDPISGHTALYWYRQSLGQGPEFLIYFQGTGAADDSGLPNDRFFAVRPEGSVSTLKIQRTERGDSAVYLCASSLNPPMTDNHGYTFGSGTRLTVV.

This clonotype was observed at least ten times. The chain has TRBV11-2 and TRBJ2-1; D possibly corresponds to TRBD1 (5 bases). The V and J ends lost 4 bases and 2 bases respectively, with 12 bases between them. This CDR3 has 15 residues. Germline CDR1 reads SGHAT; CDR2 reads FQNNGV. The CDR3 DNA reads TGTGCCAGCAGCTCCCCTAGGGGTCCCTACAATGAGCAGTTCTTC. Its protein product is CASSSPRGPYNEQFF.

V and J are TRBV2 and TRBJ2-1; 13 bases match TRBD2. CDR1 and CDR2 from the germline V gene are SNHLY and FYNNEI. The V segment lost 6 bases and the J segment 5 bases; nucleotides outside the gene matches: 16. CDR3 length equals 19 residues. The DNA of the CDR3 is TGTGCCAGCAGCGGAGGGAGGGGAAGAGGACTAGCGGGAGACAATGAGCAGTTCTTC. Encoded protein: CASSGGRGRGLAGDNEQFF.

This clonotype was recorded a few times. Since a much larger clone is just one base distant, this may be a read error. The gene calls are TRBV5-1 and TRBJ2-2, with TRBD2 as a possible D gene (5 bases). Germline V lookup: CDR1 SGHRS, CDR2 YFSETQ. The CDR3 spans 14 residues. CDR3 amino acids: CASSLVVSAGELLF. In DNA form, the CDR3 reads TGCGCCAGCAGCTTGGTCGTTAGCGCCGGGGAGCTGCTTTTT.

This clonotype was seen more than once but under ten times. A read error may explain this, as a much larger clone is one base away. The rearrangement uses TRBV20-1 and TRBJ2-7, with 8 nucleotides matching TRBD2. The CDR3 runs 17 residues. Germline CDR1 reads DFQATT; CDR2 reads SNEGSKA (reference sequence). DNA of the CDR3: TGCAGTGCTACCCCCCATATGGTAGCGGGAACTTACTACAAGCAGTACTTC. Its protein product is CSATPHMVAGTYYKQYF.

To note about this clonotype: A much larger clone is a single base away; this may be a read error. The CDR3 here is CASIILALAGTYEQFF. The CDR3 DNA reads as TGTGCCAGTATTATACTGGCACTAGCGGGAACATATGAGCAGTTCTTC. This chain uses TRBV19 with TRBJ2-1; 10 bases are a match to TRBD2. CDR1 is LNHDA and CDR2 is SQIVND in the germline V gene (reference sequence). CDR3 length: 16 amino acids. Full variable domain (missing parts from reference TRBV19 and TRBJ2-1): DGGITQSPKYLFRKEGQNVTLSCEQNLNHDAMYWYRQDPGQGLRLIYYSQIVNDFQKGDIAEGYSVSREKKESFPLTVTSAQKNPTAFYLCASIILALAGTYEQFFGPGTRLTVL.

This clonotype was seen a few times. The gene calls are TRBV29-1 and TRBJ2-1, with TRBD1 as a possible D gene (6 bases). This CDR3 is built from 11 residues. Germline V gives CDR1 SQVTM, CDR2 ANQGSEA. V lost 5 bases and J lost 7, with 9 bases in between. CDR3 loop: CSVRTANEQFF. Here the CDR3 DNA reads TGCAGCGTTAGGACAGCTAATGAGCAGTTCTTC.

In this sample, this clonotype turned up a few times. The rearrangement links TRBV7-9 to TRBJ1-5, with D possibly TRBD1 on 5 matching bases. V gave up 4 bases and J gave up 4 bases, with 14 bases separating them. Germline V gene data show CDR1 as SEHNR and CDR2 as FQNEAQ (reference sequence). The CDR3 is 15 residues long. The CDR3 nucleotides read TGTGCCAGCAGCTCATATACGGGGCCAAATCAGCCCCAGCATTTT. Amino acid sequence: CASSSYTGPNQPQHF.

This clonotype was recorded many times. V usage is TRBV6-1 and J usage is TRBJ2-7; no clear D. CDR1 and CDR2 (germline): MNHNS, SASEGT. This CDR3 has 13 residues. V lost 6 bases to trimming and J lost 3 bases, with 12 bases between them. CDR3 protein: CASSPLRSYEQYF. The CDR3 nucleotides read TGTGCCAGCAGCCCTCTAAGGAGCTACGAGCAGTACTTC.

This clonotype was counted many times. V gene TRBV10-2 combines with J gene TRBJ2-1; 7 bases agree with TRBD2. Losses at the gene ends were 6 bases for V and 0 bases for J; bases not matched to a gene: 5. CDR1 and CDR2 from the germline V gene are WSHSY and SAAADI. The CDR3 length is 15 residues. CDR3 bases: TGCGCCAGCAGGAAAGCGGGGAGCTCCTACAATGAGCAGTTCTTC. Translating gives CASRKAGSSYNEQFF.

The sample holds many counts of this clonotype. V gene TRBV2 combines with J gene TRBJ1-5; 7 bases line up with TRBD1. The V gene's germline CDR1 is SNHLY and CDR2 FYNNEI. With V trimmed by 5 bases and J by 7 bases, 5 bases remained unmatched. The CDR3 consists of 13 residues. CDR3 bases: TGTGCCAGCAGTTATACAGGGGAACAGCCCCAGCATTTT. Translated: CASSYTGEQPQHF. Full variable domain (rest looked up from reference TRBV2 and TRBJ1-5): EPEVTQTPSHQVTQMGQEVILRCVPISNHLYFYWYRQILGQKVEFLVSFYNNEISEKSEIFDDQFSVERPDGSNFTLKIRSTKLEDSAMYFCASSYTGEQPQHFGDGTRLSIL.

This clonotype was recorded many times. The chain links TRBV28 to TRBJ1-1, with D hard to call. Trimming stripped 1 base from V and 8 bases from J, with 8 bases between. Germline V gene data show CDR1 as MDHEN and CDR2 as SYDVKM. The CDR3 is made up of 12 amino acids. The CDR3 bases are TGTGCCAGCAGTTTATCGACGGAAGAAGCTTTCTTT. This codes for CASSLSTEEAFF.

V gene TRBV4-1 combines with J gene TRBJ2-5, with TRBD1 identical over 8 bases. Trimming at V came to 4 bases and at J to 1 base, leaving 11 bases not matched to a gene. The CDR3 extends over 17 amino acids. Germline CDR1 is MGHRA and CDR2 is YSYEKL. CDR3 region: CASSRLPNTGGQETQYF. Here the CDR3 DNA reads TGCGCCAGCAGCCGCCTTCCCAACACAGGGGGCCAAGAGACCCAGTACTTC.

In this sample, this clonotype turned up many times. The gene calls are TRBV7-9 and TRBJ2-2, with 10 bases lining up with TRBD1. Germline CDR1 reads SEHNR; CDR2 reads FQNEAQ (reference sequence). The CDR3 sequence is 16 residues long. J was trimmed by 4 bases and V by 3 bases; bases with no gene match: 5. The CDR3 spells CASSLPGQGSTGELFF. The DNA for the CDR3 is TGTGCCAGCAGCTTGCCGGGACAGGGGAGCACCGGGGAGCTGTTTTTT. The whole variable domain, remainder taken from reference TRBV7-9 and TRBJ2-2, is DTGVSQNPRHKITKRGQNVTFRCDPISEHNRLYWYRQTLGQGPEFLTYFQNEAQLEKSRLLSDRFSAERPKGSFSTLEIQRTEQGDSAMYLCASSLPGQGSTGELFFGEGSRLTVL.

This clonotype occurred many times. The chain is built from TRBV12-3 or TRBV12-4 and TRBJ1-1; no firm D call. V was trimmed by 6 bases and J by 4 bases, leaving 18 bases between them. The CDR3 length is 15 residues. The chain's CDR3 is CASRNPLGVGTEAFF. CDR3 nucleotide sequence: TGTGCCAGCAGAAATCCTTTAGGCGTAGGCACTGAAGCTTTCTTT.

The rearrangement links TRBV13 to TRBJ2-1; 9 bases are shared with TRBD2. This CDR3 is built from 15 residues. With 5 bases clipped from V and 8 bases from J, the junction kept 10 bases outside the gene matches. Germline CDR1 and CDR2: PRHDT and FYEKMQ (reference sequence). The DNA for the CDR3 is TGTGCCAGCAGCACCGAACTAGCGGGTGATTATGAGCAGTTCTTC. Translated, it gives CASSTELAGDYEQFF.

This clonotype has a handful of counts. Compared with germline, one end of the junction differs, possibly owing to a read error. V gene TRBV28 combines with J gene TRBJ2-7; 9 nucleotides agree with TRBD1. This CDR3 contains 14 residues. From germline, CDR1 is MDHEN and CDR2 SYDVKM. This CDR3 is CAGRPPRDRDEQYF. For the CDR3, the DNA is TGTGCCGGCAGGCCTCCCCGGGACAGGGACGAGCAGTACTTC.

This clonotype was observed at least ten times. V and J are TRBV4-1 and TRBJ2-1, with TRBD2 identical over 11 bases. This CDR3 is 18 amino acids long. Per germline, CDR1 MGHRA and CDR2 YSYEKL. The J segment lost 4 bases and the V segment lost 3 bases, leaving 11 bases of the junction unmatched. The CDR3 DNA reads TGCGCCAGCAGCCACCTCCCTCCCGGGACTAGCGGATACAATGAGCAGTTCTTC. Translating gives CASSHLPPGTSGYNEQFF.